This T cell receptor beta chain was recovered during a study of T-cell memory formation after mild COVID-19. The V gene lost 3 bases and the J gene lost 0 bases, with 13 bases spanning the gap. The CDR3 extends over 15 amino acids. Looked up from germline, CDR1 is SGHKS and CDR2 is YYEKEE (reference sequence). Points from the study as a whole: That cross-reactive memory joined was suggested by some responding clones appearing in pre-infection memory. Shrinking CD4+ clones were chiefly CM and EM; CD8+ ones were chiefly EMRA.

One entry per CDR3 protein results from TCRdb running MiXCR on the 5' RACE reads. The data contain 560,000 or so distinct CDR3 sequences, roughly a sixth of them seen just once; the ten biggest clones take up around 8.1%. About this clonotype: No antigen is known for it.

This chain joins TRBV5-5 and TRBJ2-7, with D perhaps matching TRBD1 (6 bases). The clonotype comes from an adult woman who had mild COVID-19 (a few samples of this study predate the infection). Cell type and time point are not known. The sequenced sample was PBMCs or a T cell subset sorted from them (not recorded which). Written as DNA, the CDR3 is TGTGCCAGCAGCTCTGACAGGACATACTCCTACGAGCAGTACTTC. Translation gives CASSSDRTYSYEQYF.